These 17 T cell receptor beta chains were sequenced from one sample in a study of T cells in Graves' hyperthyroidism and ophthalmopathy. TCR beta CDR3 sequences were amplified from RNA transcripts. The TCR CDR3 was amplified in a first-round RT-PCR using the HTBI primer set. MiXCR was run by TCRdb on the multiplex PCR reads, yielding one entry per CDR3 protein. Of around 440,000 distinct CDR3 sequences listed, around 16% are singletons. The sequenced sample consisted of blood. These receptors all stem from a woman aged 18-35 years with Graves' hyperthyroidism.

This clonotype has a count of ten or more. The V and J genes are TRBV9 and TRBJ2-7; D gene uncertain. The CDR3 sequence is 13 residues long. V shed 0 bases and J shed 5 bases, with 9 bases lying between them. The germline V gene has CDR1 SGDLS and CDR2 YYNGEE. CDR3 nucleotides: TGTGCCAGCAGCGTAGCCGGCTGGGACGAGCAGTACTTC. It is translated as CASSVAGWDEQYF.

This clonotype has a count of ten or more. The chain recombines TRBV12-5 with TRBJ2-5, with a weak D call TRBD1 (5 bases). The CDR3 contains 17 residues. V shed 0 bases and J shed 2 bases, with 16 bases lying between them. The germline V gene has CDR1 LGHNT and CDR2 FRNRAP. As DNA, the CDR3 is TGTGCTAGTGGTTTGGTACCAGGGCCCCCAGGGCAAGAGACCCAGTACTTC. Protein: CASGLVPGPPGQETQYF.

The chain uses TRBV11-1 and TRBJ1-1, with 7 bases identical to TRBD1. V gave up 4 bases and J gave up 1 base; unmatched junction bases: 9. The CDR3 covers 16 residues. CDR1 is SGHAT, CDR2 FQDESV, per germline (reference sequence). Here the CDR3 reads CASSSFKDRQNTEAFF. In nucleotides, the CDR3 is TGTGCCAGCAGCTCATTCAAGGACAGGCAGAACACTGAAGCTTTCTTT.

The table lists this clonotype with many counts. The CDR3 spells CASSFWGGEQYF. The DNA of the CDR3 is TGCGCCAGCAGCTTTTGGGGGGGCGAGCAGTACTTC. This rearrangement joins TRBV5-1 to TRBJ2-7, with 7 bases lining up with TRBD2. CDR1 SGHRS and CDR2 YFSETQ come from the germline V gene. V was pared by 2 bases and J by 6 bases, with 2 bases of the junction left unmatched. The CDR3 spans 12 residues.

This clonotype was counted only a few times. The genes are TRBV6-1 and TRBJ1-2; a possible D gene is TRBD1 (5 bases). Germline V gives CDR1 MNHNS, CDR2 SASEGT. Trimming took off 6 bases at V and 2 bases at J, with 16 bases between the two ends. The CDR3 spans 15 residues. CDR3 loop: CASSSLGWGNYGYTF. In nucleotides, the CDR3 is TGTGCCAGCAGCTCCCTTGGTTGGGGGAACTATGGCTACACCTTC.

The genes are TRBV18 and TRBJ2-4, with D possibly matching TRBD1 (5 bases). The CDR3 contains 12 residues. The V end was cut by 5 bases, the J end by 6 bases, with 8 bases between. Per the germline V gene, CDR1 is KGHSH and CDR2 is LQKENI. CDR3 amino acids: CASSDSLNIQYF. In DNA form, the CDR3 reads TGTGCCAGCTCAGACAGCTTAAACATTCAGTACTTC.

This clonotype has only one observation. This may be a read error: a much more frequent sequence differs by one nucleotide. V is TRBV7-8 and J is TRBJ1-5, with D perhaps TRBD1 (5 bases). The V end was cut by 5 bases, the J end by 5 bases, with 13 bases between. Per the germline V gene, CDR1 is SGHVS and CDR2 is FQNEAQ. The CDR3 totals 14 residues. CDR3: CASSIRQRYQPQHF. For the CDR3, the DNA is TGTGCCAGCAGCATAAGACAGCGGTATCAGCCCCAGCATTTT.

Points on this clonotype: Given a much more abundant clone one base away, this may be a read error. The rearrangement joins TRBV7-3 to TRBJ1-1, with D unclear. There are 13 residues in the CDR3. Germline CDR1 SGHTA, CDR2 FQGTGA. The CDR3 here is CASSLIRSTGAFF. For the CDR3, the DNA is TGTGCCAGCAGCTTAATTAGGTCCACTGGAGCTTTCTTT. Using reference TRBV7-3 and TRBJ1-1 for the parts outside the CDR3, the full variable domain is GAGVSQTPSNKVTEKGKYVELRCDPISGHTALYWYRQSLGQGPEFLIYFQGTGAADDSGLPNDRFFAVRPEGSVSTLKIQRTERGDSAVYLCASSLIRSTGAFFGQGTRLTVV.

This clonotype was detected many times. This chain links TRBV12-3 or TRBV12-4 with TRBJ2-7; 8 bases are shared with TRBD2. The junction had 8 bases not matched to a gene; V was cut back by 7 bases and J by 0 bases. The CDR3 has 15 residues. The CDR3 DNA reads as TGTGCCAGCACCTGGGGCGGGGGGAGCTCCTACGAGCAGTACTTC. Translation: CASTWGGGSSYEQYF.

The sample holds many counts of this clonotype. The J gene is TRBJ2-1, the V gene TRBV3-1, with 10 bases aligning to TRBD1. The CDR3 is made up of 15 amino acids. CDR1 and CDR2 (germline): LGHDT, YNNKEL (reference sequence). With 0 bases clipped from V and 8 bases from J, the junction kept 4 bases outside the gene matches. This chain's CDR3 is CASSQDQGTGDEQFF. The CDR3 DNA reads TGTGCCAGCAGCCAAGATCAAGGGACAGGGGATGAGCAGTTCTTC.

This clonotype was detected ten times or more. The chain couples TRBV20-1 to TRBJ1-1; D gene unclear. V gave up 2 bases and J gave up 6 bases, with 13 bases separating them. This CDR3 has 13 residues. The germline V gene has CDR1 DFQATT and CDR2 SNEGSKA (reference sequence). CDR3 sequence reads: CSARPRPGAEAFF. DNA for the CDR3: TGCAGTGCTAGACCCCGACCTGGGGCTGAAGCTTTCTTT.

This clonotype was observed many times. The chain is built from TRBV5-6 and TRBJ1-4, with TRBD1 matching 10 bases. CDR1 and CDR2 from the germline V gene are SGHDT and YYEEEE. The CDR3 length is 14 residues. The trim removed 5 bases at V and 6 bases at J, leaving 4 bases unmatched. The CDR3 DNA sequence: TGTGCCAGCAGGATGACAGGGGGCGATGAAAAACTGTTTTTT. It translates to CASRMTGGDEKLFF.

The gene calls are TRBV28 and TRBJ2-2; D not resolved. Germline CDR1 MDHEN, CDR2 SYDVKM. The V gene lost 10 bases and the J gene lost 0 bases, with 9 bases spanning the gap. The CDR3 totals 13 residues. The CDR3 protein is CATTTPNTGELFF. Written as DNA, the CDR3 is TGTGCCACCACTACCCCGAACACCGGGGAGCTGTTTTTT.

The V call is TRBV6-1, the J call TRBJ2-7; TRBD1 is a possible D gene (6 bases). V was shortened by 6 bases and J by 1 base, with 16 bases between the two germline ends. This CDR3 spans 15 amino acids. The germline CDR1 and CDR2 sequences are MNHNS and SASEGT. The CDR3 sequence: CASRPGTPYSYEQYF. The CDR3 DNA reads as TGTGCCAGCAGGCCTGGGACACCCTATTCCTACGAGCAGTACTTC.

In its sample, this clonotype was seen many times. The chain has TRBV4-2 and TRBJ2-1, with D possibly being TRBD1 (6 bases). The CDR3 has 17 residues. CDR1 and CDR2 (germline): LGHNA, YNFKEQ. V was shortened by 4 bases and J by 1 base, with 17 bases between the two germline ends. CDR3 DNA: TGTGCCAGCAGCCCACCACTAGGGGGTCTGTCCTACAATGAGCAGTTCTTC. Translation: CASSPPLGGLSYNEQFF.

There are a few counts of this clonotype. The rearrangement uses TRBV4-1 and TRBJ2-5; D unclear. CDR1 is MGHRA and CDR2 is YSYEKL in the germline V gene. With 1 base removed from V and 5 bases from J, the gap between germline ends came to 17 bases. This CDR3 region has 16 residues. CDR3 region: CASSQADVRVKETQYF. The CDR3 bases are TGCGCCAGCAGCCAAGCGGATGTACGGGTTAAGGAGACCCAGTACTTC.

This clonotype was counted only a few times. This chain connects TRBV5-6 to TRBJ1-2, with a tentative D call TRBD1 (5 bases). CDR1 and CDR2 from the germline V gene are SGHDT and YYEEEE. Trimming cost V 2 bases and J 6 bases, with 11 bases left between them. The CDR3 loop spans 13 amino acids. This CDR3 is CASSFQGPDGYTF. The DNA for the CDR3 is TGTGCCAGCAGCTTCCAGGGCCCTGATGGCTACACCTTC.